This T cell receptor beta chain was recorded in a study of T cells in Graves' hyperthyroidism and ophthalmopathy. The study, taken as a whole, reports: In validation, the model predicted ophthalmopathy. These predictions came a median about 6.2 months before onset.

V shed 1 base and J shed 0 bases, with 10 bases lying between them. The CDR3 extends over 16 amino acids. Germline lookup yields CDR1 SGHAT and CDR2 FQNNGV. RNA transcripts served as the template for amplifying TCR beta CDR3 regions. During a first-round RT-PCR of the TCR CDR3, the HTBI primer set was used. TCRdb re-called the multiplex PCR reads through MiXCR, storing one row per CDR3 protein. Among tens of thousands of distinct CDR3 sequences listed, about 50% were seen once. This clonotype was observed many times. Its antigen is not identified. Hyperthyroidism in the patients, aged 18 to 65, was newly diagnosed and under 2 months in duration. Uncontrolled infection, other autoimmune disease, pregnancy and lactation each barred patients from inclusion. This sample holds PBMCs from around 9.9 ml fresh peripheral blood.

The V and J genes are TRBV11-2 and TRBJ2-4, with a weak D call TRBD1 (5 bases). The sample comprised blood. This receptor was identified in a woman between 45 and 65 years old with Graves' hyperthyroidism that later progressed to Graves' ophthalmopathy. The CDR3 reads CASSLVSGIAKNIQYF. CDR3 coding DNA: TGTGCCAGCAGCTTAGTGTCAGGGATAGCCAAAAACATTCAGTACTTC.